Listed below are T cell receptor beta chains from one sample, sequenced in a study of blood T cell repertoires in COVID-19. Sequenced by immunoSEQ multiplex PCR; TCRdb stores in-frame clones only, minus some. The sample has tens of thousands of clones, around 86% seen once. Sequenced: peripheral blood. The receptors derive from a man aged 45-65 years with active COVID-19. CDR3s include the opening cysteine and the closing phenylalanine or tryptophan. D genes are given only for firm matches. Some rows have no size entry. The others give once, few or many, or a class for an expanded clone.

J | D | V | size | DNA | CDR3
TRBJ2-4 | . | TRBV7-9 | . | TGTGCCAGCAGCTTAGTGGGATCTCGGGGGGCCAAAAACATTCAGTACTTC | CASSLVGSRGAKNIQYF
TRBJ2-5 | . | TRBV27 | . | TGTGCCAGCAGTTTAGACGGAGAGGAGACCCAGTACTTC | CASSLDGEETQYF
TRBJ1-5 | . | TRBV5-1 | few | TGCGCCAGCAGCCTGGACTACGATCAGCCCCAGCATTTT | CASSLDYDQPQHF
TRBJ2-7 | TRBD1 | TRBV2 | once | TGTGCCAGCAGCCTAACTGCAGGGGGAATCTACGAGCAGTACTTC | CASSLTAGGIYEQYF
TRBJ1-1 | . | TRBV30 | . | TGTGCCTGGAGTAAAACACAGCTAAACACTGAAGCTTTCTTT | CAWSKTQLNTEAFF
TRBJ2-1 | TRBD2 | TRBV3-1/TRBV3-2 | . | TGTGCCAGCAGCCAGGGACTAGCGGTTAACAATGAGCAGTTCTTC | CASSQGLAVNNEQFF
TRBJ1-1 | . | TRBV12-3/TRBV12-4 | . | TGTGCCAGCAGCCCCGGGAACACTGAAGCTTTCTTT | CASSPGNTEAFF
TRBJ2-5 | . | TRBV6-2/TRBV6-3 | . | TGTGCCAGCAGTCGATGGGGGGAATCAGAGACCCAGTACTTC | CASSRWGESETQYF
TRBJ1-2 | . | TRBV30 | . | TGTGCCGGAAATACAGGTTCTCACTATGGCTACACCTTC | CAGNTGSHYGYTF
TRBJ2-5 | . | TRBV24-1 | once | TGTGCCACCAGTGATTTGCGTCAGGGCGGAGGGGGGGAATTTGGCCAAGAGACCCAGTACTTC | CATSDLRQGGGGEFGQETQYF
TRBJ2-7 | TRBD2 | TRBV27 | . | TGTGCCAGCAGTTTAAGGTCCGGGACTAGCGGGGGCTTTTACGAGCAGTACTTC | CASSLRSGTSGGFYEQYF
TRBJ1-5 | . | TRBV30 | . | TGTGCCTGGAGCGGGCCGGGGGGTCCCAATCAGCCCCAGCATTTT | CAWSGPGGPNQPQHF
TRBJ2-2 | TRBD2 | TRBV27 | . | TGTGCCAGCAGTTTAAATGTGCCTAGCGGGAGCGGATGGACCGGGGAGCTGTTTTTT | CASSLNVPSGSGWTGELFF
TRBJ1-2 | . | TRBV4-2 | . | TGTGCCAGCAGCCCGGAAGCGGGGTATGGCTACACCTTC | CASSPEAGYGYTF
TRBJ2-7 | TRBD2 | TRBV4-3 | . | TGCGCCAGCAGCCAAGAGATTCGGCGGGAGGTCCACGAGCAGTACTTC | CASSQEIRREVHEQYF
TRBJ1-2 | . | TRBV7-3 | . | TGTGCCAGCAGCTTAATAACAGGGTGGGGCTACACCTTC | CASSLITGWGYTF
TRBJ1-2 | TRBD1 | TRBV5-1 | . | TGCGCCAGCAGCTCAGGACAGGGGGCGAACTATGGCTACACCTTC | CASSSGQGANYGYTF
TRBJ1-5 | . | TRBV30 | once | TGTGCCACAGGACAGTTGGGTCAGCCCCAGCATTTT | CATGQLGQPQHF
TRBJ1-1 | . | TRBV5-1 | . | TGCGCCAGCAGCCCCCTACCAGGGAGGCAGGCTGAAGCTTTCTTT | CASSPLPGRQAEAFF
TRBJ2-1 | TRBD2 | TRBV5-1 | once | TGCGCCAGCAGCTTACAACTAGCGGGGGGTCTGGGGTGGAATGAGCAGTTCTTC | CASSLQLAGGLGWNEQFF
TRBJ1-1 | TRBD1 | TRBV27 | . | TGTGCCAGCAGTTTAGTCTTCCGGGGACAGGCCCAGCCTGAAGCTTTCTTT | CASSLVFRGQAQPEAFF
TRBJ1-5 | TRBD1 | TRBV28 | once | TGTGCCAGCAGTTTCGGGACAGGCAATCAGCCCCAGCATTTT | CASSFGTGNQPQHF
TRBJ1-6 | . | TRBV12-3/TRBV12-4 | . | TGTGCCAGCAGTTTATCGAATTCACCCCTCCACTTT | CASSLSNSPLHF
TRBJ1-1 | . | TRBV15 | . | TGTGCCACCAGCAGAGACCCACAGGACACTGAAGCTTTCTTT | CATSRDPQDTEAFF
TRBJ2-3 | . | TRBV7-3 | . | TGTGCCAGCAGCTTAAGGCGGGGATGGGCAGATACGCAGTATTTT | CASSLRRGWADTQYF
TRBJ2-1 | . | TRBV24-1 | . | TGTGCCACCAGTGATGCAGGGGCAAGCTCCTACAATGAGCAGTTCTTC | CATSDAGASSYNEQFF